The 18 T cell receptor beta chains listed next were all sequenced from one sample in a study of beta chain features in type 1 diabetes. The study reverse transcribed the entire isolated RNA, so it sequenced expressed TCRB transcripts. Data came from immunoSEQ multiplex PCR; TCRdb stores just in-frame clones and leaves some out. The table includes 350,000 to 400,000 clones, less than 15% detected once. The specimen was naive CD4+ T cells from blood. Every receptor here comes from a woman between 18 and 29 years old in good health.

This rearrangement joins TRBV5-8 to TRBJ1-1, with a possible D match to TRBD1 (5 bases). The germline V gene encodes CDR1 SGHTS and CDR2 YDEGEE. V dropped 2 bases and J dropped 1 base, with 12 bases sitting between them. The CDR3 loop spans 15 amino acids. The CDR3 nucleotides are TGTGCCAGCAGCTTCCCGGTGGGGCCGAACACTGAAGCTTTCTTT. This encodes CASSFPVGPNTEAFF. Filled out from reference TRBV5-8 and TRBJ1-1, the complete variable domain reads EAGVTQSPTHLIKTRGQQATLRCSPISGHTSVYWYQQALGLGLQFLLWYDEGEERNRGNFPPRFSGRQFPNYSSELNVNALELEDSALYLCASSFPVGPNTEAFFGQGTRLTVV.

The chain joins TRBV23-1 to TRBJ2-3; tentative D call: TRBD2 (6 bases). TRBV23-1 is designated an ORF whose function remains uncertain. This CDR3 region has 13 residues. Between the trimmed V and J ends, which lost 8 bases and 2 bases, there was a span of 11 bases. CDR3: CASGGRNTDTQYF. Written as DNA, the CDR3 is TGCGCCAGCGGAGGGAGGAACACAGATACGCAGTATTTT.

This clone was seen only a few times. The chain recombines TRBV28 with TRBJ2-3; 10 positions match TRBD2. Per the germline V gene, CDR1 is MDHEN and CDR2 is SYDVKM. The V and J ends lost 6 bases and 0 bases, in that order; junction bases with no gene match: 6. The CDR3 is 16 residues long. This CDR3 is CASSFRLAGSTDTQYF. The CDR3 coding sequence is TGTGCCAGCAGCTTTCGACTAGCGGGTAGCACAGATACGCAGTATTTT. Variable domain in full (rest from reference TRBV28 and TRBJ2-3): DVKVTQSSRYLVKRTGEKVFLECVQDMDHENMFWYRQDPGLGLRLIYFSYDVKMKEKGDIPEGYSVSREKKERFSLILESASTNQTSMYLCASSFRLAGSTDTQYFGPGTRLTVL.

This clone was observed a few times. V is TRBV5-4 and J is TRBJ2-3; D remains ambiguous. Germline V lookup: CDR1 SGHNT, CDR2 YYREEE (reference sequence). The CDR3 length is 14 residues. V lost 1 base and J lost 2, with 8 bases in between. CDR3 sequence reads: CASSLSPSTDTQYF. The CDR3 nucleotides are TGTGCCAGCAGCTTGTCCCCTTCCACAGATACGCAGTATTTT.

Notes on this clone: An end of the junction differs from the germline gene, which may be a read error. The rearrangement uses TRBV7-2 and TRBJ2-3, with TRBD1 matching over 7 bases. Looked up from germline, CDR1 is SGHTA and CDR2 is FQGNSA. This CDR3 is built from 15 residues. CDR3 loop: CASTLTGVRTDTQYF. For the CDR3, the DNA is TGTGCCAGCACCTTAACAGGGGTCCGCACAGATACGCAGTATTTT. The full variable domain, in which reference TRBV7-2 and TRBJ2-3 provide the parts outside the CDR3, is GAGVSQSPSNKVTEKGKDVELRCDPISGHTALYWYRQSLGQGLEFLIYFQGNSAPDKSGLPSDRFSAERTGGSVSTLTIQRTQQEDSAVYLCASTLTGVRTDTQYFGPGTRLTVL.

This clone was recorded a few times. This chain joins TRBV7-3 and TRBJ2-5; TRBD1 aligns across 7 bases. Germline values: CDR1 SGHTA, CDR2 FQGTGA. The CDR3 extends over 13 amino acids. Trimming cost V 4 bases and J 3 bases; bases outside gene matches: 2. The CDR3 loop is CASSSGQEETQYF. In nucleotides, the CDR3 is TGTGCCAGCAGCTCCGGACAGGAAGAGACCCAGTACTTC.

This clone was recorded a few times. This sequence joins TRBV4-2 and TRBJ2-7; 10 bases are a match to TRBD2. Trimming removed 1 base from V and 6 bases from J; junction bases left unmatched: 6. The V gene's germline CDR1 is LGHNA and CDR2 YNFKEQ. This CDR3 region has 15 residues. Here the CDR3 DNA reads TGTGCCAGCAGCCAAGGGCTAGCGGGAGATAGCGAGCAGTACTTC. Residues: CASSQGLAGDSEQYF.

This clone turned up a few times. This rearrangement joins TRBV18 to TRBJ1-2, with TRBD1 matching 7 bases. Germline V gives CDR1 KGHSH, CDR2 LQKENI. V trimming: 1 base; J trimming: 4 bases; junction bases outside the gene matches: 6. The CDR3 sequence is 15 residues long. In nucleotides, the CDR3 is TGTGCCAGCTCACCACAAAACAGGGGTATCTATGGCTACACCTTC. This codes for CASSPQNRGIYGYTF.

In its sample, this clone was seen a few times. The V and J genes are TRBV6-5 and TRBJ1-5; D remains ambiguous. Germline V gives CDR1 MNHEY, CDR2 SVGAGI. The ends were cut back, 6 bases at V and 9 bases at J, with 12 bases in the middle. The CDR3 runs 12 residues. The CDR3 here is CASSLQSWPQHF. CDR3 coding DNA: TGTGCCAGCAGCCTCCAGTCTTGGCCCCAGCATTTT.

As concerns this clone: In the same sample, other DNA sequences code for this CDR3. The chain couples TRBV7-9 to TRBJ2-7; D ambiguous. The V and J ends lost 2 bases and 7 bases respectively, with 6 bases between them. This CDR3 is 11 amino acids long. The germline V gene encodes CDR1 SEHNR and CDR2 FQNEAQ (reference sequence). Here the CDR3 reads CASSLYGEQYF. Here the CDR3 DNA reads TGTGCCAGCAGCTTATACGGGGAGCAGTACTTC.

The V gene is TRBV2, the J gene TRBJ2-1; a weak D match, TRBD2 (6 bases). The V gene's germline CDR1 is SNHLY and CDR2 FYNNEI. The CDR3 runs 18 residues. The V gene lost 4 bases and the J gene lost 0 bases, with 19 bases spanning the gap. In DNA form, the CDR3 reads TGTGCCAGCAGTGGATCCCTACGGAGTAGCGGCTCCTACAATGAGCAGTTCTTC. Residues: CASSGSLRSSGSYNEQFF.

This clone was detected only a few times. In nucleotides, the CDR3 is TGTGCCAGCAGACCTCGGAGCAGGGACAATGAGCAGTTCTTC. This codes for CASRPRSRDNEQFF. The chain combines TRBV6-5 with TRBJ2-1, with a possible D match to TRBD1 (5 bases). The length of the CDR3 is 14 residues. Trimming took off 6 bases at V and 5 bases at J, with 14 bases between the two ends. Germline CDR1 and CDR2: MNHEY and SVGAGI.

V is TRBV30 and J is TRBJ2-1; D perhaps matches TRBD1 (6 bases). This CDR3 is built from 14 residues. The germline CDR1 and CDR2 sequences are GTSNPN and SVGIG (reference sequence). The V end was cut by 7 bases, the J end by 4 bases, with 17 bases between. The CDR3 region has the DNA TGTGCCTTGGACAGAAAAACGACATACAATGAGCAGTTCTTC. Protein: CALDRKTTYNEQFF.

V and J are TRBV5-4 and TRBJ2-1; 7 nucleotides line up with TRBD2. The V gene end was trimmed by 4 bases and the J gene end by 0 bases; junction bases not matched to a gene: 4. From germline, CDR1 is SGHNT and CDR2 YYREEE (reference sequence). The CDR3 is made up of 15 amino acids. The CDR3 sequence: CASSPTSDSYNEQFF. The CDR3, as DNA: TGTGCCAGCAGCCCCACTAGCGACTCCTACAATGAGCAGTTCTTC.

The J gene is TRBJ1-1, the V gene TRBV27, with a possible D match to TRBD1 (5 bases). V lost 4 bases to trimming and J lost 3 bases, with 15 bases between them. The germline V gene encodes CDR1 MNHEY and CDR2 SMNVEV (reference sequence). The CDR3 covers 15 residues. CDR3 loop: CASSSWGGGDTEAFF. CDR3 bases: TGTGCCAGCAGTTCCTGGGGCGGGGGGGACACTGAAGCTTTCTTT.

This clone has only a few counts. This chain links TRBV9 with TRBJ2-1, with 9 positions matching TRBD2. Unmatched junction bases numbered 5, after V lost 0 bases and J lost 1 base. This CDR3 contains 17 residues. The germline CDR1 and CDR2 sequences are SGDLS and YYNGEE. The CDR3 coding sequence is TGTGCCAGCAGCGTAGGGGATAGCGGGAGATCCTACAATGAGCAGTTCTTC. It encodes CASSVGDSGRSYNEQFF. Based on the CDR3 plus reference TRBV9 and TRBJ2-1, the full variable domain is DSGVTQTPKHLITATGQRVTLRCSPRSGDLSVYWYQQSLDQGLQFLIQYYNGEERAKGNILERFSAQQFPDLHSELNLSSLELGDSALYFCASSVGDSGRSYNEQFFGPGTRLTVL.

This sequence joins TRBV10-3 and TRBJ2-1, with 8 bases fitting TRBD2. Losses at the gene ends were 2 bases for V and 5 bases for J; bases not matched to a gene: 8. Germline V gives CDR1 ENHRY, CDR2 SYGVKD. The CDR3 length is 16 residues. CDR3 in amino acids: CAISERVSGTNNEQFF. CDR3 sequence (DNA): TGTGCCATCAGTGAGAGGGTTAGCGGGACTAACAATGAGCAGTTCTTC.

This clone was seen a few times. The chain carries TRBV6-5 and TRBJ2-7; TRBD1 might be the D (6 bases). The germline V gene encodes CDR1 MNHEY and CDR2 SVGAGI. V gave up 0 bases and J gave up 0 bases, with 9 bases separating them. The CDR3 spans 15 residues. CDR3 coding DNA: TGTGCCAGCAGTTACTCGGACAGAAACTCCTACGAGCAGTACTTC. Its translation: CASSYSDRNSYEQYF.